The 5 T cell receptor beta chains below come from one sample, sequenced in a study of cytomegalovirus exposure and HLA in healthy donors. Clones were sequenced by immunoSEQ multiplex PCR, and TCRdb holds only the in-frame ones, with some missing. Of some 150,000 clones in the sample, about 89% were seen once. Sample: PBMCs. Receptors originate from a woman younger than 35 in good health and CMV-seropositive.

This chain joins TRBV7-2 and TRBJ2-1; TRBD2 might be the D (6 bases). This CDR3 is built from 16 residues. V lost 3 bases and J 10 bases, leaving 22 bases between the germline ends. Germline loops: CDR1 SGHTA, CDR2 FQGNSA. The CDR3 loop is CASSFLGGNRLREQFF. In DNA, the CDR3 is TGTGCCAGCAGCTTTCTCGGCGGGAACCGTTTACGCGAGCAGTTCTTC.

DNA of the CDR3: TGTGCCAGCAGTCCTGGGACAGGTACGAGCGATGGCTACACCTTC. Its protein is CASSPGTGTSDGYTF. V is TRBV28 and J is TRBJ1-2, with 8 bases matching TRBD1. With 5 bases clipped from V and 6 bases from J, the junction kept 11 bases outside the gene matches. CDR1 MDHEN and CDR2 SYDVKM come from the germline V gene. CDR3 length equals 15 residues.

This rearrangement joins TRBV27 to TRBJ2-7; D is uncertain. V lost 5 bases and J lost 0, with 11 bases in between. This CDR3 spans 14 amino acids. Germline CDR1 reads MNHEY; CDR2 reads SMNVEV (reference sequence). The CDR3 bases are TGTGCCAGCAGTCCCTTCGAGAGCTCCTACGAGCAGTACTTC. Translated: CASSPFESSYEQYF.

The chain employs TRBV4-1 and TRBJ2-1; 12 bases agree with TRBD2. J was trimmed by 7 bases and V by 3 bases; bases with no gene match: 7. The germline V gene encodes CDR1 MGHRA and CDR2 YSYEKL. The CDR3 runs to 16 residues. DNA for the CDR3: TGCGCCAGCAGCCACCTAACTAGCGGGAGGTTGAATGAGCAGTTCTTC. It translates to CASSHLTSGRLNEQFF.

This clone is categorized as large. Other nucleotide sequences in the sample specify the same CDR3. This rearrangement joins TRBV28 to TRBJ2-7; 9 positions match TRBD2. The CDR3 runs to 17 residues. The germline CDR1 and CDR2 sequences are MDHEN and SYDVKM. After removal of 2 bases from V and 4 bases from J, the junction contained 12 bases not matched to a gene. The CDR3 sequence: CASSLIGRGGGLYEQYF. Written as DNA, the CDR3 is TGTGCCAGCAGTTTAATCGGCCGCGGGGGGGGATTATACGAGCAGTACTTC.